The present T cell receptor beta chain was sequenced within a study of metastatic and nonmetastatic thyroid tumors. General observations from the study: Malignant tumors reportedly showed significantly higher TCR beta diversity than benign nodules in both blood and tumor.

Via MiXCR, TCRdb re-called the PCR reads. This sample carries about 45,000 clones, 4% to 5% of them seen once, and the ten largest clones take about a tenth. This clone turned up a few times. What it binds is not known. Thyroid surgery had not been preceded by any treatment in any patient. Trimming removed 5 bases from V and 6 bases from J; junction bases left unmatched: 9. From germline, CDR1 is ENHRY and CDR2 SYGVKD. The CDR3 spans 15 residues. This TCR was recovered from a female donor with papillary thyroid cancer or a benign thyroid nodule (not recorded which). Some clones in this sample may be carry-over from other donors' samples. Sequenced input: blood. The chain carries TRBV10-3 and TRBJ2-1, with TRBD1 matching 8 bases. The CDR3 DNA is TGTGCCATCAGTTCGGACAGGGATAACGGCAATGAGCAGTTCTTC. This translates into CAISSDRDNGNEQFF.